The 21 T cell receptor beta chains listed next were all sequenced from one sample in a study of cytomegalovirus exposure and HLA in healthy donors. This PCR relied on a set of 60 Vbeta primers and 13 Jbeta primers. Assay: immunoSEQ multiplex PCR; the TCRdb copy retains only in-frame clones and omits some. The sample consists of approximately 200,000 clones, over 75% of them appearing once. Sequencing was performed on PBMCs. Every receptor here comes from a human donor in good health.

This chain uses TRBV7-6 with TRBJ2-7, with a tentative D call TRBD2 (6 bases). CDR1 SGHVS and CDR2 FNYEAQ come from the germline V gene. This CDR3 comprises 15 residues. With 1 base removed from V and 3 bases from J, the gap between germline ends came to 13 bases. DNA of the CDR3: TGTGCCAGCAGCTTAGAACGCGGGACCTACTACGAGCAGTACTTC. Translating it yields CASSLERGTYYEQYF.

This rearrangement joins TRBV6-5 to TRBJ1-6; D possibly corresponds to TRBD1 (6 bases). CDR1 and CDR2 from the germline V gene are MNHEY and SVGAGI. Trimming removed 4 bases from V and 6 bases from J, with 10 bases in between. The CDR3 consists of 14 residues. The CDR3 bases are TGTGCCAGCAGTTTGTACAGGGTTAATTCACCCCTCCACTTT. Amino acids: CASSLYRVNSPLHF.

This clone was observed once. The chain uses TRBV10-2 and TRBJ2-5; a weak D match, TRBD1 (6 bases). The CDR3 is 14 residues long. The germline V and J ends were trimmed by 8 bases and 5 bases, with 18 bases remaining between them. Germline V gene sequence: CDR1 WSHSY, CDR2 SAAADI. CDR3 sequence (DNA): TGCGCCAGCGTCCGGACAGCCCATTTTGAGACCCAGTACTTC. Translation gives CASVRTAHFETQYF.

The chain carries TRBV6-1 and TRBJ2-7; a weak D match, TRBD2 (5 bases). Germline-derived CDR1 and CDR2 are MNHNS and SASEGT. V was clipped by 2 bases and J by 0 bases, with 11 bases between them. There are 15 residues in the CDR3. CDR3 loop: CASSEPGFGSYEQYF. The CDR3 DNA follows: TGTGCCAGCAGTGAACCGGGATTTGGCTCCTACGAGCAGTACTTC.

The V call is TRBV5-4, the J call TRBJ2-7, with 7 bases lining up with TRBD2. V gave up 1 base and J gave up 7 bases; unmatched junction bases: 14. Germline V CDR1 and CDR2: SGHNT, YYREEE (reference sequence). The CDR3 consists of 16 residues. CDR3 sequence: CASSLSASGVVMEQYF. The DNA for the CDR3 is TGTGCCAGCAGCTTGTCGGCTAGCGGCGTAGTGATGGAGCAGTACTTC. Looking up the rest from reference TRBV5-4 and TRBJ2-7 gives the full variable domain: ETGVTQSPTHLIKTRGQQVTLRCSSQSGHNTVSWYQQALGQGPQFIFQYYREEENGRGNFPPRFSGLQFPNYSSELNVNALELDDSALYLCASSLSASGVVMEQYFGPGTRLTVT.

CDR3 nucleotides: TGTGCCAGCAGCTCCTCCACCGGGGAGCTGTTTTTT. Encoded protein: CASSSSTGELFF. This sequence joins TRBV7-6 and TRBJ2-2; D not resolved. CDR3 length: 12 amino acids. Trimming stripped 4 bases from V and 4 bases from J, with 4 bases between. Germline V gene lookup returns CDR1 SGHVS and CDR2 FNYEAQ.

The chain has TRBV19 and TRBJ2-7; 7 bases match TRBD1. Germline assignment: CDR1 LNHDA and CDR2 SQIVND (reference sequence). This CDR3 region has 14 residues. Trimming removed 4 bases from V and 2 bases from J; junction bases left unmatched: 5. The CDR3 loop reads CASSTGTATYEQYF. CDR3 in DNA: TGTGCCAGTAGTACCGGGACAGCGACCTACGAGCAGTACTTC.

This chain joins TRBV2 and TRBJ1-2; D uncertain. Germline V CDR1 and CDR2: SNHLY, FYNNEI. Trimming pared 6 bases from V and 0 bases from J, leaving 14 bases between. This CDR3 is built from 15 residues. The CDR3 DNA follows: TGTGCCAGCAGCCTTGGCGGAGCTACTAACTATGGCTACACCTTC. Its translation: CASSLGGATNYGYTF.

This chain connects TRBV30 to TRBJ1-2; D remains unclear. Looked up from germline, CDR1 is GTSNPN and CDR2 is SVGIG (reference sequence). The CDR3 has 18 residues. The ends were cut back, 1 base at V and 3 bases at J, with 24 bases in the middle. CDR3 nucleotide sequence: TGTGCCTGGAGTGGGTACGTAGGAGGGCCCGACGGGGACTATGGCTACACCTTC. Protein product: CAWSGYVGGPDGDYGYTF.

The rearrangement uses TRBV28 and TRBJ2-7, with D possibly being TRBD1 (6 bases). The CDR3 loop spans 14 amino acids. V lost 8 bases and J lost 3, with 17 bases in between. The germline V gene has CDR1 MDHEN and CDR2 SYDVKM. The CDR3 protein is CASGPHDRNYEQYF. As DNA, the CDR3 is TGTGCCAGCGGTCCCCACGACAGGAACTACGAGCAGTACTTC.

This clone showed up just once. At one end the junction does not follow the germline gene, possibly because of a read error. CDR3 in amino acids: CASSPERGIGYNEQFF. CDR3 DNA: TGTGCTAGCAGCCCTGAGCGGGGAATAGGCTACAATGAGCAGTTCTTC. The chain recombines TRBV7-7 with TRBJ2-1, with TRBD2 matching 7 bases. CDR3 length: 16 residues. The germline V gene has CDR1 SSHAT and CDR2 FNYEAQ (reference sequence).

V and J are TRBV28 and TRBJ1-5, with D perhaps TRBD1 (6 bases). Trimming removed 6 bases from V and 2 bases from J, with 14 bases in between. The CDR3 is 15 residues long. The germline CDR1 and CDR2 sequences are MDHEN and SYDVKM. In nucleotides, the CDR3 is TGTGCCAGCAGAGTGCAGGGGAATGGCAATCAGCCCCAGCATTTT. This translates into CASRVQGNGNQPQHF.

The chain is built from TRBV6-6 and TRBJ2-2; TRBD2 agrees at 7 bases. V dropped 7 bases and J dropped 6; count of bases not matched to a gene: 11. The CDR3 runs 15 residues. Germline V gene lookup returns CDR1 MNHNY and CDR2 SVGAGI (reference sequence). CDR3 nucleotides: TGTGCCAGCAATTTAGCGGGTGGGGTTTCCGGGGAGCTGTTTTTT. This gives the protein CASNLAGGVSGELFF.

This chain joins TRBV30 and TRBJ1-1, with a tentative D call TRBD1 (5 bases). The germline gives CDR1 GTSNPN, CDR2 SVGIG (reference sequence). Trimming cost V 0 bases and J 4 bases, with 12 bases left between them. The length of the CDR3 is 14 residues. The CDR3 nucleotides read TGTGCCTGGAGTGTACGCGGGGGGATCACTGAAGCTTTCTTT. Encoded protein: CAWSVRGGITEAFF.

V gene TRBV18 combines with J gene TRBJ2-1; 9 bases are a match to TRBD2. CDR3 length equals 15 residues. From germline, CDR1 is KGHSH and CDR2 LQKENI. Trimming took 5 bases from V and 9 from J; bases not matched to a gene: 11. CDR3 sequence: CASSSRASGNSEQFF. The CDR3 DNA reads as TGTGCCAGCTCATCCCGAGCTAGCGGGAACAGTGAGCAGTTCTTC.

The chain combines TRBV9 with TRBJ1-2, with 8 bases identical to TRBD1. Germline values: CDR1 SGDLS, CDR2 YYNGEE. V was clipped by 0 bases and J by 4 bases; unmatched bases: 5. The CDR3 extends over 15 amino acids. CDR3 in DNA: TGTGCCAGCAGCGTAGGCCAAGGACAGGGCTATGGCTACACCTTC. Its protein product is CASSVGQGQGYGYTF. Drawing the rest from reference TRBV9 and TRBJ1-2, the complete variable domain is DSGVTQTPKHLITATGQRVTLRCSPRSGDLSVYWYQQSLDQGLQFLIQYYNGEERAKGNILERFSAQQFPDLHSELNLSSLELGDSALYFCASSVGQGQGYGYTFGSGTRLTVV.

This clone was counted a few times. The J gene is TRBJ2-7, the V gene TRBV7-6; 10 bases align to TRBD2. CDR3 length: 13 amino acids. Germline V gene lookup returns CDR1 SGHVS and CDR2 FNYEAQ. V lost 5 bases, J lost 6 bases, and 4 bases stayed unmatched. The CDR3 sequence: CASSPGLASEQYF. CDR3 DNA: TGTGCCAGCAGCCCGGGACTAGCGAGCGAGCAGTACTTC.

The chain joins TRBV6-5 to TRBJ1-2; TRBD1 agrees at 10 bases. With V trimmed by 8 bases and J by 6 bases, 6 bases remained unmatched. Per germline, CDR1 MNHEY and CDR2 SVGAGI. The CDR3 has 13 residues. The CDR3 region is CASGDRGGNGYTF. Here the CDR3 DNA reads TGTGCCAGCGGGGACAGGGGAGGGAATGGCTACACCTTC.

The rearrangement uses TRBV28 and TRBJ2-7; TRBD1 aligns across 11 bases. J lost 11 bases, V lost 2 bases, and 14 bases had no gene match. Germline CDR1 is MDHEN and CDR2 is SYDVKM. CDR3 length: 16 residues. CDR3: CASSLPLTGTGGKEYF. Written as DNA, the CDR3 is TGTGCCAGCAGTTTACCCCTTACCGGGACAGGGGGAAAGGAGTACTTC. Looking up the rest from reference TRBV28 and TRBJ2-7 gives the full variable domain: DVKVTQSSRYLVKRTGEKVFLECVQDMDHENMFWYRQDPGLGLRLIYFSYDVKMKEKGDIPEGYSVSREKKERFSLILESASTNQTSMYLCASSLPLTGTGGKEYFGPGTRLTVT.

The gene calls are TRBV5-4 and TRBJ2-5; D is ambiguous. This CDR3 has 15 residues. Trimming stripped 3 bases from V and 0 bases from J, with 12 bases between. CDR1 and CDR2 from the germline V gene are SGHNT and YYREEE (reference sequence). The DNA of the CDR3 is TGTGCCAGCAGCTCTATACAGAGTTACCAAGAGACCCAGTACTTC. It yields the protein CASSSIQSYQETQYF.

The chain combines TRBV7-3 with TRBJ2-1; D is possibly TRBD2 (5 bases). Germline CDR1 reads SGHTA; CDR2 reads FQGTGA. V lost 5 bases to trimming and J lost 6 bases, with 11 bases between them. The CDR3 runs to 13 residues. CDR3 sequence: CASSPGIFNEQFF. CDR3 sequence (DNA): TGTGCCAGCAGCCCCGGGATCTTCAATGAGCAGTTCTTC.